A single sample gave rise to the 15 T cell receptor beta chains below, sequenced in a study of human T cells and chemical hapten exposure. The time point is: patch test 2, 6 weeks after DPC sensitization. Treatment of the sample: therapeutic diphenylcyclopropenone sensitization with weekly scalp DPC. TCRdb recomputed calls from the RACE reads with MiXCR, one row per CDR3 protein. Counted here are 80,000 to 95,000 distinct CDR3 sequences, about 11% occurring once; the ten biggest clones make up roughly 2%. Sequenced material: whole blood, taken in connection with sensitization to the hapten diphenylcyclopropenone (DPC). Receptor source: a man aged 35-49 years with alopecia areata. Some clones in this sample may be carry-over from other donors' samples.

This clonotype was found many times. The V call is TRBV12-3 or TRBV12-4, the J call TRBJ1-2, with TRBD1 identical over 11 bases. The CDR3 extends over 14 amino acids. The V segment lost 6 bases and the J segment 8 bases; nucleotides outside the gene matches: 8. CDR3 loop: CASSRDRGKSGYTF. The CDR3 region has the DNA TGTGCCAGCAGCCGGGACAGGGGGAAGTCAGGCTACACCTTC.

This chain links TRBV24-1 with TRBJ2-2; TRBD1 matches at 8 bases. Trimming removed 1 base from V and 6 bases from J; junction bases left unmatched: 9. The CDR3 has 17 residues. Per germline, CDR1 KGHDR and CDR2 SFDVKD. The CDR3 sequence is CATSDFTQGAPAGELFF. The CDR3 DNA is TGTGCCACCAGTGATTTTACCCAGGGGGCTCCAGCCGGGGAGCTGTTTTTT.

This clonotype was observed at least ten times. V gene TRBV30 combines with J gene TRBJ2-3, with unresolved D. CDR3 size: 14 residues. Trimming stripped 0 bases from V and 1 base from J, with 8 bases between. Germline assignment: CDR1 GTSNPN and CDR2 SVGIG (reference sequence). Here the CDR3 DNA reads TGTGCCTGGAGTGTGTCCCTGGGCACAGATACGCAGTATTTT. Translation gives CAWSVSLGTDTQYF.

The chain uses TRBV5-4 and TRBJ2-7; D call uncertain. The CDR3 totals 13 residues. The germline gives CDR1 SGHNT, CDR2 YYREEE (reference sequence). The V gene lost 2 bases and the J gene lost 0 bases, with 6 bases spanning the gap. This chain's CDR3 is CASSLLGSYEQYV. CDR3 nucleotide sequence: TGTGCCAGCAGCTTACTGGGCTCCTACGAGCAGTACGTC.

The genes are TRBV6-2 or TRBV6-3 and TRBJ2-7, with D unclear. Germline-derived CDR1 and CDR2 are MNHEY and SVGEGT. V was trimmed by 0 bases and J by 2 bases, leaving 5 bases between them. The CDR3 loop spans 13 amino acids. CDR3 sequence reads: CASSYSGTYEQYV. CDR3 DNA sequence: TGTGCCAGCAGTTACTCTGGCACCTACGAGCAGTACGTC.

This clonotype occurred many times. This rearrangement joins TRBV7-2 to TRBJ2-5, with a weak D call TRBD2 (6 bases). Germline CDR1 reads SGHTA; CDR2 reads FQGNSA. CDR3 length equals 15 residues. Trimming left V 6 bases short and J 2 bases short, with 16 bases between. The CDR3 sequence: CASSSSGGEQETQYF. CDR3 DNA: TGTGCCAGCAGTTCAAGTGGAGGGGAACAAGAGACCCAGTACTTC.

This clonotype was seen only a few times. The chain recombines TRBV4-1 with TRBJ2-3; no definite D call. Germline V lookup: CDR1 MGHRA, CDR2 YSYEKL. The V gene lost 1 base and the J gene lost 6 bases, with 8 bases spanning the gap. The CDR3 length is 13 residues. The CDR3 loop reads CASSQGPGDTQYF. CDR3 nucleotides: TGCGCCAGCAGCCAAGGACCCGGCGATACGCAGTATTTT.

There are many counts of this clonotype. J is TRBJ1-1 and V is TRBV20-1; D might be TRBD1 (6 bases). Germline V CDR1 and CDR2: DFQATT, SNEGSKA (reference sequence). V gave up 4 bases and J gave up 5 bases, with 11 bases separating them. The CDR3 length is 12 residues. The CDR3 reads CSAMIRGTEAFF. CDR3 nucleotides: TGCAGTGCTATGATCAGGGGAACTGAAGCTTTCTTT.

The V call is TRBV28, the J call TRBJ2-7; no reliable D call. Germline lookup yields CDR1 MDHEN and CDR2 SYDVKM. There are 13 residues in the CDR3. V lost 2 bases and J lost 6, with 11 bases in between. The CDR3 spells CASSLVGLGEQYF. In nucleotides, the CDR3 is TGTGCCAGCAGTTTAGTGGGCCTGGGCGAGCAGTACTTC. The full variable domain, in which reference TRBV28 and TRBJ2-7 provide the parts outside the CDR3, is DVKVTQSSRYLVKRTGEKVFLECVQDMDHENMFWYRQDPGLGLRLIYFSYDVKMKEKGDIPEGYSVSREKKERFSLILESASTNQTSMYLCASSLVGLGEQYFGPGTRLTVT.

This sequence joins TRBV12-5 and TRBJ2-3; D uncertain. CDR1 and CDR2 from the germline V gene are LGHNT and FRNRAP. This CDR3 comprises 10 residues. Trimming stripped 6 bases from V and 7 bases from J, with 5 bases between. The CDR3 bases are TGTGCTAGTGGACCCCATACGCAGTATTTT. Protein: CASGPHTQYF.

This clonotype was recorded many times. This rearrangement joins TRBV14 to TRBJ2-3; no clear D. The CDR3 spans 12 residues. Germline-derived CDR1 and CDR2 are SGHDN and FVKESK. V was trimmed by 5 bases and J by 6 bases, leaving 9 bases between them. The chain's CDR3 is CASSSQTDTQYF. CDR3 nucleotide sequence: TGTGCCAGCAGCTCCCAAACCGATACGCAGTATTTT.

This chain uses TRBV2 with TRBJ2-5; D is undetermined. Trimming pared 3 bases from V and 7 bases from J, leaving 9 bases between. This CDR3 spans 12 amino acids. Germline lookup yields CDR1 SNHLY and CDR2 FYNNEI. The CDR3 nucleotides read TGTGCCAGCAGTGACCCTCTAGGGACCCAGTACTTC. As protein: CASSDPLGTQYF.

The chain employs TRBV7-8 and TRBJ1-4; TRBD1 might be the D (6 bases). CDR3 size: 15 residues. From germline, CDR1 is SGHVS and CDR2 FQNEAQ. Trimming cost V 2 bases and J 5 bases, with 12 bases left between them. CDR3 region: CASSLSGGANEKLFF. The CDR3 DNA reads TGTGCCAGCAGCTTATCGGGGGGCGCGAATGAAAAACTGTTTTTT. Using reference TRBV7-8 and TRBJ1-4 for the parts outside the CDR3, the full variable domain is GAGVSQSPRYKVAKRGQDVALRCDPISGHVSLFWYQQALGQGPEFLTYFQNEAQLDKSGLPSDRFFAERPEGSVSTLKIQRTQQEDSAVYLCASSLSGGANEKLFFGSGTQLSVL.

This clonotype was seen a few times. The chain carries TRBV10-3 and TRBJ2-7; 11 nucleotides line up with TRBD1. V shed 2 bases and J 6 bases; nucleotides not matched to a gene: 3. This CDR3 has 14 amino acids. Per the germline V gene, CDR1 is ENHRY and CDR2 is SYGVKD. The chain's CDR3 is CAISEPDRGREQYV. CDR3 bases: TGTGCCATCAGTGAGCCGGACAGGGGGCGCGAGCAGTACGTC.

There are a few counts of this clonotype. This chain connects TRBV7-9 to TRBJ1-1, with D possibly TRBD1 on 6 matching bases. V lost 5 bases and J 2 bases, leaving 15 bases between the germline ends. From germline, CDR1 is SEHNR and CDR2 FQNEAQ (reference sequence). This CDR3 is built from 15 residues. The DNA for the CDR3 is TGTGCCAGCAGCCCTTCTCCACAGGGAAACACTGAAGCTTTCTTT. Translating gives CASSPSPQGNTEAFF.